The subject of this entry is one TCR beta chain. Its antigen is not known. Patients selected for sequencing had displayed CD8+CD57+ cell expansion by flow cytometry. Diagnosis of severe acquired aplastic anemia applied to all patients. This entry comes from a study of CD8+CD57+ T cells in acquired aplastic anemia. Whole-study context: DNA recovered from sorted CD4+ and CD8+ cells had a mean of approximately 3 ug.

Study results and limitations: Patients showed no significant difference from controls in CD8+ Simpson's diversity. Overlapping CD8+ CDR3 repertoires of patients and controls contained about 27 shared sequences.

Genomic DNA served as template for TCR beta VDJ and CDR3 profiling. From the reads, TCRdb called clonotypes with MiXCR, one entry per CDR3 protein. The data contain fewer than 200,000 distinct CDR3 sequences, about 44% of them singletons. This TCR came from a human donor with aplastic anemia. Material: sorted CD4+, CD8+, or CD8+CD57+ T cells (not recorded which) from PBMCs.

This CDR3 reads CASSIADTELHEQYF. The DNA of the CDR3 is TGTGCCAGTAGTATAGCGGACACCGAGCTTCACGAGCAGTACTTC. This sequence joins TRBV19 and TRBJ2-7; D may be TRBD1 (5 bases). Germline V gives CDR1 LNHDA, CDR2 SQIVND (reference sequence). The CDR3 contains 15 residues. The V gene lost 1 base and the J gene lost 5 bases, with 15 bases spanning the gap.